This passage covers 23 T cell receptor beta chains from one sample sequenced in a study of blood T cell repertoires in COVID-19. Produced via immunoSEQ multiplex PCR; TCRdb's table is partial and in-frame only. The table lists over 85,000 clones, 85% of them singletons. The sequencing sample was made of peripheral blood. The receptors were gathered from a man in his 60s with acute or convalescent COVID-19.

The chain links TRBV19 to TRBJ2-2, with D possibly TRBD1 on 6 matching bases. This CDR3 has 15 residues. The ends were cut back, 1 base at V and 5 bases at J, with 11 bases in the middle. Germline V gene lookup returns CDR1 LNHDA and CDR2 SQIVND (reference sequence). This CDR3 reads CASSIGSTGTGELFF. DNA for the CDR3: TGTGCCAGTAGTATAGGGTCGACAGGTACCGGGGAGCTGTTTTTT.

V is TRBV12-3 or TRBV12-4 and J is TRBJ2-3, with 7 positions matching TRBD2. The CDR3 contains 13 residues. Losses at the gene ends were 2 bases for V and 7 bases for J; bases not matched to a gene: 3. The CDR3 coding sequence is TGTGCCAGCAGTTTACGGGAGGATCATACGCAGTATTTT. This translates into CASSLREDHTQYF.

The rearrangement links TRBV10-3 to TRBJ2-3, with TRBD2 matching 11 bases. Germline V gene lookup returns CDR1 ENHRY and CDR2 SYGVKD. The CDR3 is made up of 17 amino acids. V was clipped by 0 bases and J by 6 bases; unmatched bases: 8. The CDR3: CAISESFGSGGADTQYF. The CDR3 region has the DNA TGTGCCATCAGTGAGTCGTTTGGTAGCGGGGGGGCTGATACGCAGTATTTT.

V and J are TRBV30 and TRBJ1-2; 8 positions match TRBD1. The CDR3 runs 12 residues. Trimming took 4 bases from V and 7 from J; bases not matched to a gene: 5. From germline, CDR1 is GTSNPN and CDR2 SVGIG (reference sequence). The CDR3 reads CAWNKQGVGYTF. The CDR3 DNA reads TGTGCCTGGAACAAACAGGGGGTTGGCTACACCTTC. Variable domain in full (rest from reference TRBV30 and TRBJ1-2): SQTIHQWPATLVQPVGSPLSLECTVEGTSNPNLYWYRQAAGRGLQLLFYSVGIGQISSEVPQNLSASRPQDRQFILSSKKLLLSDSGFYLCAWNKQGVGYTFGSGTRLTVV.

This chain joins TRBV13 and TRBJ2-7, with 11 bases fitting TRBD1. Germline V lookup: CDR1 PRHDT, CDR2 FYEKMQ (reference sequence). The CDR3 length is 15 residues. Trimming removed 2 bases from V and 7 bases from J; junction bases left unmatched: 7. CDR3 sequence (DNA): TGTGCCAGCAGCTTACGGGACAGGGGGTCTAGGGAGCAGTACTTC. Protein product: CASSLRDRGSREQYF.

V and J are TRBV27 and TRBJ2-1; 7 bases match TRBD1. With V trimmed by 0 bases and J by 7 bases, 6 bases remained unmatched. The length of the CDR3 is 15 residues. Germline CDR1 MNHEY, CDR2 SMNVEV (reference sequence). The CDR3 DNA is TGTGCCAGCAGTTTATCAGGGGGCGTTCGGAATGAGCAGTTCTTC. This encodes CASSLSGGVRNEQFF.

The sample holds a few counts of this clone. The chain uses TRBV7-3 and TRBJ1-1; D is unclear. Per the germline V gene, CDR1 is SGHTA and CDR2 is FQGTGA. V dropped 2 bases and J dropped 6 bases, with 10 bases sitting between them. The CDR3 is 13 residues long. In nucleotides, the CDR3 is TGTGCCAGCAGCTTAGCGGGAGGTCCTGAAGCTTTCTTT. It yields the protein CASSLAGGPEAFF.

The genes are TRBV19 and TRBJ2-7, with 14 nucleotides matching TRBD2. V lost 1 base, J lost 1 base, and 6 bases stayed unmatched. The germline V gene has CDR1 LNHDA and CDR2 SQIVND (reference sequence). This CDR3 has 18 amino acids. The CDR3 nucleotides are TGTGCCAGTAGTATAGTCGGGACTAGCGGGAGCCAATCCTACGAGCAGTACTTC. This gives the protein CASSIVGTSGSQSYEQYF.

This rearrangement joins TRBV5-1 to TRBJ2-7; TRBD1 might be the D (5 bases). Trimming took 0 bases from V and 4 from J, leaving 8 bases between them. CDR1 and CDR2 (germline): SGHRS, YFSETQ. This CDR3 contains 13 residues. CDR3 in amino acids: CASSLGGPYEQYF. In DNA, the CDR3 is TGCGCCAGCAGCTTGGGGGGCCCTTACGAGCAGTACTTC. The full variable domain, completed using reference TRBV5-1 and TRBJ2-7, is KAGVTQTPRYLIKTRGQQVTLSCSPISGHRSVSWYQQTPGQGLQFLFEYFSETQRNKGNFPGRFSGRQFSNSRSEMNVSTLELGDSALYLCASSLGGPYEQYFGPGTRLTVT.

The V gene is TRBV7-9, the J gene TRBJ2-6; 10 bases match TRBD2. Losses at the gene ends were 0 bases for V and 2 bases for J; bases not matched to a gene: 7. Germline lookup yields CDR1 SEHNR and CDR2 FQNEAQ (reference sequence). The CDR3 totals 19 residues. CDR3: CASSLAEGLANAGANVLTF. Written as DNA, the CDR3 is TGTGCCAGCAGCTTAGCGGAGGGACTAGCGAATGCTGGGGCCAACGTCCTGACTTTC. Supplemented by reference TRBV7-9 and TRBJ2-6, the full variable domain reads DTGVSQNPRHKITKRGQNVTFRCDPISEHNRLYWYRQTLGQGPEFLTYFQNEAQLEKSRLLSDRFSAERPKGSFSTLEIQRTEQGDSAMYLCASSLAEGLANAGANVLTFGAGSRLTVL.

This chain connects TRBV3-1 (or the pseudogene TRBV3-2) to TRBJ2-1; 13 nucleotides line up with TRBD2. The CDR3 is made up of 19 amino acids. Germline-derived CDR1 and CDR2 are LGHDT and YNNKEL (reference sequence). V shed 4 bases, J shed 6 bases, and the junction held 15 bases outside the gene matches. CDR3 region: CASSPGLAGETPMTNEQFF. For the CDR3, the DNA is TGTGCCAGCAGCCCCGGACTAGCGGGAGAGACGCCTATGACCAATGAGCAGTTCTTC.

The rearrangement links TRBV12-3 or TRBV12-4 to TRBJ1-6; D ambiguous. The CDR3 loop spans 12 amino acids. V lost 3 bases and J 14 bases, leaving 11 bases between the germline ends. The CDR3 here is CASSLPGIALHF. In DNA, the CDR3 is TGTGCCAGCAGTTTGCCCGGGATCGCCCTCCACTTT.

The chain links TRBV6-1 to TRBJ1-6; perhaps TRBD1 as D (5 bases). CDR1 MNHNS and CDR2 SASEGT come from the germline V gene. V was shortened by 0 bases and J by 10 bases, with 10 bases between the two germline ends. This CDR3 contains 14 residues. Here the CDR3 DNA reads TGTGCCAGCAGTGAAGCGCGGGGGAAGTCACCCCTCCACTTT. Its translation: CASSEARGKSPLHF.

The CDR3, as DNA: TGTGCCAGCAGCCTAGGGGGTGCAGATACGCAGTATTTT. Residues: CASSLGGADTQYF. The J gene is TRBJ2-3, the V gene TRBV3-1 (or the pseudogene TRBV3-2); a weak D match, TRBD1 (6 bases). Germline V gene sequence: CDR1 LGHDT, CDR2 YNNKEL (reference sequence). The CDR3 sequence is 13 residues long. V lost 4 bases and J lost 4, with 9 bases in between.

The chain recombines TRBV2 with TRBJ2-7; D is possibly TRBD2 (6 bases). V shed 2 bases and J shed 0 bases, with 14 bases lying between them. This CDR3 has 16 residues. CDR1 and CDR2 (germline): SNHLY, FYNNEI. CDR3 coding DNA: TGTGCCAGCAGTGAAAGAGGGACTGTATCCTCCTACGAGCAGTACTTC. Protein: CASSERGTVSSYEQYF.

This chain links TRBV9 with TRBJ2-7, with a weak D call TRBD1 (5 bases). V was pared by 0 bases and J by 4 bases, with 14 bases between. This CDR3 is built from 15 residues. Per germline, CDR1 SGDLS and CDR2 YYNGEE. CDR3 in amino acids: CASSVGDSRAYEQYF. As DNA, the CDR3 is TGTGCCAGCAGCGTAGGTGACAGCAGGGCTTACGAGCAGTACTTC. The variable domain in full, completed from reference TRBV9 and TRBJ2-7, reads DSGVTQTPKHLITATGQRVTLRCSPRSGDLSVYWYQQSLDQGLQFLIQYYNGEERAKGNILERFSAQQFPDLHSELNLSSLELGDSALYFCASSVGDSRAYEQYFGPGTRLTVT.

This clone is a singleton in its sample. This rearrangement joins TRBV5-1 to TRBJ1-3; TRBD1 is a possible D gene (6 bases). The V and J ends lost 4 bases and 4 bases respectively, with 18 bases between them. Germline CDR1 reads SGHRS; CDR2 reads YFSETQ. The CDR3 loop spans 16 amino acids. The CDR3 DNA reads TGCGCCAGCAGCCTCGAGAATACAGGGATCGGAAACACCATATATTTT. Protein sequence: CASSLENTGIGNTIYF.

CDR3 protein: CAWRRVVDSPLHF. CDR3 bases: TGTGCCTGGAGACGGGTGGTCGATTCACCCCTCCACTTT. The rearrangement links TRBV30 to TRBJ1-6; D not certain. The CDR3 runs to 13 residues. Germline-derived CDR1 and CDR2 are GTSNPN and SVGIG (reference sequence). Trimming took off 3 bases at V and 8 bases at J, with 11 bases between the two ends.

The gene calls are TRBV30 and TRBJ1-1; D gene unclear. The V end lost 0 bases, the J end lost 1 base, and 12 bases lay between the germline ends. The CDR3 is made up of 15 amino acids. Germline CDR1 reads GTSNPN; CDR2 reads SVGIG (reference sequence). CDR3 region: CAWSVGGVGNTEAFF. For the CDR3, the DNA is TGTGCCTGGAGTGTAGGCGGGGTAGGGAACACTGAAGCTTTCTTT.

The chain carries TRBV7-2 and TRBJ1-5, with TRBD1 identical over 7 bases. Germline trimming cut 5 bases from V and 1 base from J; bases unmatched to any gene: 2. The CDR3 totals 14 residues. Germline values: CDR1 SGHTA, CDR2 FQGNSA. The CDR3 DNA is TGTGCCAGCAGCCAGACAGGGAGCAATCAGCCCCAGCATTTT. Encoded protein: CASSQTGSNQPQHF. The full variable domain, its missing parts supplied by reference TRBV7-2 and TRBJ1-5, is GAGVSQSPSNKVTEKGKDVELRCDPISGHTALYWYRQSLGQGLEFLIYFQGNSAPDKSGLPSDRFSAERTGGSVSTLTIQRTQQEDSAVYLCASSQTGSNQPQHFGDGTRLSIL.

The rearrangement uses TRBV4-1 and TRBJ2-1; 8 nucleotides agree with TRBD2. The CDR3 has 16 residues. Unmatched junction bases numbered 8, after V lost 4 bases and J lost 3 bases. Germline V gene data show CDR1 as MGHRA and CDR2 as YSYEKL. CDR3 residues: CASSLKRGGIYNEQFF. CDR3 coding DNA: TGCGCCAGCAGCCTCAAACGCGGGGGGATCTACAATGAGCAGTTCTTC.

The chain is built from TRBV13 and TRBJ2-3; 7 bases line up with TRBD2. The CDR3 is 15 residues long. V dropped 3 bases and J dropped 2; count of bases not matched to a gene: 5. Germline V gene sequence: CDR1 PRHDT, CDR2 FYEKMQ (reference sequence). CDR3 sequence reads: CASSLGRAATDTQYF. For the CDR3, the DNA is TGTGCCAGCAGCTTGGGGAGGGCGGCCACAGATACGCAGTATTTT.

This chain's CDR3 is CASSMQGAGQPQHF. Here the CDR3 DNA reads TGTGCCAGTAGTATGCAGGGGGCGGGACAGCCCCAGCATTTT. The rearrangement links TRBV19 to TRBJ1-5; 8 bases fit TRBD1. The CDR3 has 14 amino acids. J was trimmed by 7 bases and V by 3 bases; bases with no gene match: 5. Per the germline V gene, CDR1 is LNHDA and CDR2 is SQIVND (reference sequence).